Shown below are 27 T cell receptor beta chains from a single sample sequenced in a study of shared clonotypes between healthy human individuals. Profiling relied on immunoSEQ multiplex PCR, and the TCRdb table lists in-frame clones only, not all of them. The table shows hundreds of thousands of clones, with approximately 73% occurring only once. The sample consisted of memory CD4+ T cells sorted from blood. As to subset: CD45RA-negative fraction. The receptor source for this set is a woman aged 30 to 39 in good health.

The rearrangement joins TRBV6-7 to TRBJ2-7; D uncertain. TRBV6-7 is placed among ORFs of uncertain function. This CDR3 has 12 amino acids. Trimming removed 11 bases at V and 2 bases at J, with 13 bases between. CDR3 sequence (DNA): TGTGCCGGACGGACGGAAACCTACGAGCAGTACTTC. This gives the protein CAGRTETYEQYF.

This clone was seen a few times. J is TRBJ1-5 and V is TRBV5-4, with D perhaps matching TRBD1 (6 bases). The CDR3 is 14 amino acids. The ends were cut back, 3 bases at V and 4 bases at J, with 11 bases in the middle. Looked up from germline, CDR1 is SGHNT and CDR2 is YYREEE (reference sequence). This CDR3 reads CASSSGQGNQPQHF. The CDR3 DNA reads TGTGCCAGCAGCTCGGGCCAGGGGAATCAGCCCCAGCATTTT.

This chain links TRBV5-1 with TRBJ2-7; tentative D call: TRBD2 (6 bases). CDR1 and CDR2 (germline): SGHRS, YFSETQ. Deletions cut 0 bases from V and 3 bases from J, with 10 bases between. CDR3 length: 14 amino acids. The chain's CDR3 is CASSLGGGDYEQYF. The CDR3 nucleotides are TGCGCCAGCAGCTTGGGGGGAGGAGACTACGAGCAGTACTTC.

The rearrangement uses TRBV27 and TRBJ1-3; perhaps TRBD1 as D (6 bases). The V and J ends lost 3 bases and 2 bases respectively, with 14 bases between them. Germline V gene lookup returns CDR1 MNHEY and CDR2 SMNVEV (reference sequence). The CDR3 length is 16 residues. The CDR3, as DNA: TGTGCCAGCAGTTTTATTAAGCCAGGGGCTGGAAACACCATATATTTT. It specifies CASSFIKPGAGNTIYF.

The chain has TRBV7-6 and TRBJ2-7, with 8 nucleotides matching TRBD2. Unmatched junction bases numbered 5, after V lost 4 bases and J lost 3 bases. The germline CDR1 and CDR2 sequences are SGHVS and FNYEAQ. CDR3 length: 14 residues. The CDR3 spells CASSSTSAIYEQYF. Here the CDR3 DNA reads TGTGCCAGCAGCTCGACTAGCGCTATCTACGAGCAGTACTTC.

The chain recombines TRBV15 with TRBJ1-5; TRBD1 might be the D (5 bases). This CDR3 region has 15 residues. V was trimmed by 5 bases and J by 4 bases, leaving 15 bases between them. CDR1 is LNHNV, CDR2 YYDKDF, per germline (reference sequence). DNA of the CDR3: TGTGCCACCAGCGGCAAGGGACGGCTAAATCAGCCCCAGCATTTT. This sequence encodes CATSGKGRLNQPQHF. Supplemented by reference TRBV15 and TRBJ1-5, the full variable domain reads DAMVIQNPRYQVTQFGKPVTLSCSQTLNHNVMYWYQQKSSQAPKLLFHYYDKDFNNEADTPDNFQSRRPNTSFCFLDIRSPGLGDTAMYLCATSGKGRLNQPQHFGDGTRLSIL.

With respect to this clone: The sample contains more than one DNA sequence encoding this CDR3. The chain links TRBV5-1 to TRBJ1-4; the match to TRBD1 covers 7 bases. The V segment lost 0 bases and the J segment 6 bases; nucleotides outside the gene matches: 2. The length of the CDR3 is 14 residues. CDR1 and CDR2 (germline): SGHRS, YFSETQ. CDR3 sequence reads: CASSLAGGDEKLFF. The CDR3 region has the DNA TGCGCCAGCAGCTTGGCAGGGGGTGATGAAAAACTGTTTTTT.

The chain employs TRBV5-1 and TRBJ2-7, with D perhaps assigned TRBD1 or TRBD2 (5 bases each). V was cut by 4 bases and J by 3 bases, with 14 bases left in between. Per germline, CDR1 SGHRS and CDR2 YFSETQ. The CDR3 sequence is 14 residues long. The CDR3 reads CASSDITGGYEQYF. The CDR3 nucleotides read TGCGCCAGCAGCGACATCACTGGGGGCTACGAGCAGTACTTC. The full variable domain, in which reference TRBV5-1 and TRBJ2-7 provide the parts outside the CDR3, is KAGVTQTPRYLIKTRGQQVTLSCSPISGHRSVSWYQQTPGQGLQFLFEYFSETQRNKGNFPGRFSGRQFSNSRSEMNVSTLELGDSALYLCASSDITGGYEQYFGPGTRLTVT.

This chain joins TRBV7-3 and TRBJ2-3; D is uncertain. Trimming removed 5 bases at V and 2 bases at J, with 5 bases between. This CDR3 has 12 amino acids. The germline CDR1 and CDR2 sequences are SGHTA and FQGTGA. The CDR3 spells CASSINTDTQYF. The CDR3 DNA sequence: TGTGCCAGCAGCATAAACACAGATACGCAGTATTTT.

This chain joins TRBV30 and TRBJ2-7, with D possibly TRBD1 on 5 matching bases. This CDR3 has 13 residues. Germline assignment: CDR1 GTSNPN and CDR2 SVGIG (reference sequence). V dropped 1 base and J dropped 9 bases, with 16 bases sitting between them. CDR3 DNA: TGTGCCTGGAGTGCCATCCTTCAGGGATTGCAGTACTTC. Protein sequence: CAWSAILQGLQYF.

The rearrangement links TRBV28 to TRBJ2-7; TRBD1 matches at 9 bases. Germline V gene lookup returns CDR1 MDHEN and CDR2 SYDVKM. The CDR3 runs 16 residues. Trimming took 6 bases from V and 2 from J; bases not matched to a gene: 11. CDR3 in amino acids: CASRPLPGTGTYEQYF. The CDR3 DNA is TGTGCCAGCAGACCACTTCCCGGGACAGGGACCTACGAGCAGTACTTC.

The chain employs TRBV14 and TRBJ2-5; no clear D gene. The CDR3 loop spans 12 amino acids. CDR1 is SGHDN, CDR2 FVKESK, per germline. V was clipped by 1 base and J by 5 bases, with 5 bases between them. CDR3 protein: CASSQVRETQYF. CDR3 nucleotides: TGTGCCAGCAGCCAAGTCAGGGAGACCCAGTACTTC.

The chain combines TRBV5-1 with TRBJ2-1, with 9 bases lining up with TRBD1. J lost 8 bases, V lost 4 bases, and 7 bases had no gene match. Looked up from germline, CDR1 is SGHRS and CDR2 is YFSETQ. CDR3 length: 14 amino acids. CDR3 protein: CASSPGTGRDEQFF. The DNA of the CDR3 is TGCGCCAGCAGCCCTGGGACAGGGAGGGATGAGCAGTTCTTC.

This clone was recorded once. This clone may be a read error of a much larger clone one base away. Other DNA variants within this sample encode the same CDR3. The chain joins TRBV11-2 to TRBJ2-5; D remains ambiguous. This CDR3 contains 11 residues. The V gene lost 5 bases and the J gene lost 5 bases, with 6 bases spanning the gap. Germline-derived CDR1 and CDR2 are SGHAT and FQNNGV. The CDR3 DNA reads as TGTGCCAGCAGCCTCGGGGAGACCCAGTACTTC. Translation: CASSLGETQYF. The variable domain in full, with the rest retrieved from reference TRBV11-2 and TRBJ2-5, is EAGVAQSPRYKIIEKRQSVAFWCNPISGHATLYWYQQILGQGPKLLIQFQNNGVVDDSQLPKDRFSAERLKGVDSTLKIQPAKLEDSAVYLCASSLGETQYFGPGTRLLVL.

V usage is TRBV5-6 and J usage is TRBJ1-1; perhaps TRBD1 as D (5 bases). This CDR3 region has 14 residues. The germline V gene encodes CDR1 SGHDT and CDR2 YYEEEE. V lost 2 bases and J 1 base, leaving 9 bases between the germline ends. The CDR3 DNA is TGTGCCAGCAGCTTCAGGGCCTCGAACACTGAAGCTTTCTTT. Translated: CASSFRASNTEAFF.

V is TRBV6-4 and J is TRBJ2-7; D may be TRBD1 (6 bases). V was pared by 0 bases and J by 3 bases, with 24 bases between. Germline V gene sequence: CDR1 MRHNA, CDR2 SNTAGT. This CDR3 region has 19 residues. The CDR3 bases are TGTGCCAGCAGTGACTCGAGGGTATTGAAGGGGGTGCCTTTCTACGAGCAGTACTTC. It translates to CASSDSRVLKGVPFYEQYF.

The chain uses TRBV30 and TRBJ1-2; a possible D gene is TRBD1 (6 bases). V was clipped by 0 bases and J by 3 bases, with 11 bases between them. The CDR3 consists of 14 residues. CDR1 and CDR2 (germline): GTSNPN, SVGIG (reference sequence). CDR3 DNA sequence: TGTGCCTGGAGTGTAGGAGGACAGTACTATGGCTACACCTTC. It translates to CAWSVGGQYYGYTF.

This clone came up a few times. This chain uses TRBV2 with TRBJ2-2; a possible D gene is TRBD2 (6 bases). V was shortened by 6 bases and J by 4 bases, with 12 bases between the two germline ends. The CDR3 covers 14 residues. Germline lookup yields CDR1 SNHLY and CDR2 FYNNEI. This CDR3 reads CASREGGATGELFF. DNA of the CDR3: TGTGCCAGCAGGGAGGGAGGCGCCACCGGGGAGCTGTTTTTT.

Only one count was recorded for this clone. V gene TRBV28 combines with J gene TRBJ1-2, with 12 nucleotides matching TRBD1. V was pared by 6 bases and J by 6 bases, with 8 bases of the junction left unmatched. The CDR3 loop spans 15 amino acids. Germline-derived CDR1 and CDR2 are MDHEN and SYDVKM. The CDR3 protein is CASRSPGTGGNGYTF. Here the CDR3 DNA reads TGTGCCAGCAGAAGTCCCGGGACAGGGGGCAATGGCTACACCTTC.

This clone has at least ten counts. This rearrangement joins TRBV29-1 to TRBJ2-5; D possibly corresponds to TRBD1 (6 bases). CDR3 length: 13 amino acids. The germline V gene has CDR1 SQVTM and CDR2 ANQGSEA. Trimming took off 4 bases at V and 5 bases at J, with 14 bases between the two ends. The CDR3 DNA is TGCAGCGTTGGGGACAACCATAGGGAGACCCAGTACTTC. Amino acids: CSVGDNHRETQYF. The full variable domain, rest sourced from reference TRBV29-1 and TRBJ2-5, is SAVISQKPSRDICQRGTSLTIQCQVDSQVTMMFWYRQQPGQSLTLIATANQGSEATYESGFVIDKFPISRPNLTFSTLTVSNMSPEDSSIYLCSVGDNHRETQYFGPGTRLLVL.

This clone was recorded at least ten times. CDR3 DNA sequence: TGTGCCAGCAGTAACCGGGACGAAGGGAATGGCTACACCTTC. This translates into CASSNRDEGNGYTF. The J gene is TRBJ1-2, the V gene TRBV6-1, with a possible D match to TRBD1 (5 bases). In germline, CDR1 is MNHNS, CDR2 SASEGT. Trimming pared 5 bases from V and 6 bases from J, leaving 16 bases between. This CDR3 comprises 14 residues.

V gene TRBV28 combines with J gene TRBJ2-5, with D perhaps TRBD2 (6 bases). This CDR3 comprises 13 residues. Germline V gene sequence: CDR1 MDHEN, CDR2 SYDVKM. V was clipped by 5 bases and J by 4 bases, with 11 bases between them. DNA of the CDR3: TGTGCCAGCAGTCGACACGGGGGAGAGACCCAGTACTTC. This codes for CASSRHGGETQYF.

The J gene is TRBJ2-7, the V gene TRBV6-6, with a tentative D call TRBD1 (5 bases). The CDR3 sequence is 15 residues long. V lost 6 bases, J lost 7 bases, and 22 bases lay in between. Germline CDR1 is MNHNY and CDR2 is SVGAGI (reference sequence). The CDR3 region has the DNA TGTGCCAGCAGCGAAACACAACCCAGGGAAGGGGAGCAGTACTTC. It codes for CASSETQPREGEQYF.

The V and J genes are TRBV29-1 and TRBJ2-4; the D gene is possibly TRBD2 (7 bases). V was pared by 3 bases and J by 6 bases, with 12 bases between. The CDR3 length is 13 residues. The germline gives CDR1 SQVTM, CDR2 ANQGSEA. CDR3 sequence: CSVDVGGGNIQYF. CDR3 nucleotide sequence: TGCAGCGTTGATGTGGGAGGGGGAAACATTCAGTACTTC.

This clone was recorded a few times. The genes are TRBV5-1 and TRBJ2-5, with TRBD2 identical over 14 bases. This CDR3 has 17 amino acids. Losses at the gene ends were 4 bases for V and 0 bases for J; bases not matched to a gene: 5. The germline gives CDR1 SGHRS, CDR2 YFSETQ. In DNA form, the CDR3 reads TGCGCCAGCAGCATAAGGACTAGCGGGGGGTACCAAGAGACCCAGTACTTC. It translates to CASSIRTSGGYQETQYF.

The CDR3 region is CASSIGEGVGNTEAFF. Written as DNA, the CDR3 is TGTGCCAGTAGTATAGGCGAAGGGGTAGGGAACACTGAAGCTTTCTTT. The chain combines TRBV19 with TRBJ1-1, with D possibly being TRBD1 (5 bases). The CDR3 has 16 residues. The germline V gene encodes CDR1 LNHDA and CDR2 SQIVND (reference sequence). Trimming pared 1 base from V and 1 base from J, leaving 13 bases between.

Remarks on this clone: The same CDR3 arises from other DNA sequences in this sample as well. This chain links TRBV7-9 with TRBJ1-1; 7 bases align to TRBD1. Losses at the gene ends were 6 bases for V and 5 bases for J; bases not matched to a gene: 6. The CDR3 loop spans 13 amino acids. Per germline, CDR1 SEHNR and CDR2 FQNEAQ (reference sequence). CDR3 amino acids: CASRTTGETEAFF. CDR3 coding DNA: TGTGCCAGCAGAACAACAGGGGAAACTGAAGCTTTCTTT.